One T cell receptor beta chain is described in this entry. Per the germline V gene, CDR1 is SGHVS and CDR2 is FQNEAQ. The ends were cut back, 0 bases at V and 2 bases at J, with 7 bases in the middle. The CDR3 has 15 amino acids. Primers included in the PCR were 60 Vbeta and 13 Jbeta primers. The data were produced by immunoSEQ multiplex PCR, yet TCRdb's version contains in-frame clones alone and is incomplete. The table records over 150,000 clones, 82% of them present only once. The data were obtained in a study of cytomegalovirus exposure and HLA in healthy donors. Source material: PBMCs. The clonotype comes from a girl aged 2-15 years in good health and CMV-seropositive. The chain has TRBV7-8 and TRBJ1-4; D is ambiguous. The CDR3 region has the DNA TGTGCCAGCAGCTTAGCGCTTCAGACTAATGAAAAACTGTTTTTT. Translation: CASSLALQTNEKLFF.